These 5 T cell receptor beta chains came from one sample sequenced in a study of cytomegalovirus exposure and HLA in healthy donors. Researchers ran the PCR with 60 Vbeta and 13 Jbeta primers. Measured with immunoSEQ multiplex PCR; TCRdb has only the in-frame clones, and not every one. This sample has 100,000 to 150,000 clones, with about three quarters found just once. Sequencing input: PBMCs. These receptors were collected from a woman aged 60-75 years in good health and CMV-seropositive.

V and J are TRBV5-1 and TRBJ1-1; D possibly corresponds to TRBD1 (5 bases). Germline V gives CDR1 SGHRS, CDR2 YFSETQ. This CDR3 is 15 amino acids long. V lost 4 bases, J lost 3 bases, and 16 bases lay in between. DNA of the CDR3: TGCGCCAGCAGCCTATTGCCAGGGCTAGACACTGAAGCTTTCTTT. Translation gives CASSLLPGLDTEAFF.

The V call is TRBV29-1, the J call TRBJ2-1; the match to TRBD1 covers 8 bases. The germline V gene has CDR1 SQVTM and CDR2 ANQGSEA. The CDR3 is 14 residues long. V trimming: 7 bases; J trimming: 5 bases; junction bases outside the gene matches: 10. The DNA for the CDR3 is TGCAGCGCACCTCTCGGGACAGGAAACAATGAGCAGTTCTTC. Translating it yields CSAPLGTGNNEQFF.

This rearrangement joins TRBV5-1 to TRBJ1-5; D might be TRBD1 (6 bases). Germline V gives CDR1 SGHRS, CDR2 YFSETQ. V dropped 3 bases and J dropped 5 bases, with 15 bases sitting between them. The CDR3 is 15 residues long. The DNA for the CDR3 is TGCGCCAGCAGCTACCTGGACAGCCGCTATCAGCCCCAGCATTTT. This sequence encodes CASSYLDSRYQPQHF.

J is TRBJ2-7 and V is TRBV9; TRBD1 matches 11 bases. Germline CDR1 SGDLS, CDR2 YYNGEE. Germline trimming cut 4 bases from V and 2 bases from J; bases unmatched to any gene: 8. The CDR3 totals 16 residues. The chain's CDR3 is CASSPGGQGATYEQYF. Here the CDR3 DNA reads TGTGCCAGCAGCCCCGGCGGACAGGGGGCCACCTACGAGCAGTACTTC.

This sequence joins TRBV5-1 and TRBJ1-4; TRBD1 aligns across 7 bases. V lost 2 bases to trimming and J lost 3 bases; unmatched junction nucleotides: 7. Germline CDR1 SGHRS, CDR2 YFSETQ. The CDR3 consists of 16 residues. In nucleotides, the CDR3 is TGCGCCAGCAGCTTAGGGGGCGCTGGGGCTAATGAAAAACTGTTTTTT. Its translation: CASSLGGAGANEKLFF.